This T cell receptor beta chain was sequenced during a study of T-cell reconstitution after alpha-beta-depleted transplantation in children. TCRbeta library construction was performed incorporating unique molecular identifiers. One entry per CDR3 protein results from TCRdb running MiXCR on the PCR reads. This table has 350,000 to 500,000 distinct CDR3 sequences, roughly two fifths appearing once. This CDR3 spans 12 amino acids. The V gene's germline CDR1 is DFQATT and CDR2 SNEGSKA (reference sequence). With 4 bases removed from V and 4 bases from J, the gap between germline ends came to 11 bases. Remarks on this clonotype: What it binds is not known.

Study-wide results and limits: About two months after transplant, alpha-beta T cells reportedly came from several hundred expanded graft clones. Surviving recipient T cells and intrathymic progenitors accounted for some patients' high TCRbeta diversity at day 60. One year post-transplant, T-cell counts and diversity were largely derived from T cells produced anew.

The gene calls are TRBV20-1 and TRBJ2-7; a weak D match, TRBD1 (6 bases). The source of this sequence is a girl under 10 years old with aplastic anemia, due to receive a stem cell transplant. The starting material was PBMCs, obtained before TCRalphabeta/CD19-depleted stem cell transplant. The CDR3 region has the DNA TGCAGTGCTATCCGGGACAAATACGAGCAGTACTTC. Protein product: CSAIRDKYEQYF.